Each of the 2 T cell receptor beta chains below was sequenced from the same sample in a study of control samples from healthy donors and cancer patients. The data were produced by immunoSEQ multiplex PCR, yet TCRdb's version contains in-frame clones alone and is incomplete. The table shows around 110,000 clones, with 88% occurring only once. What was sequenced was blood. The receptors stem from a woman in her 70s in good health.

Only a few counts were recorded for this clone. The rearrangement joins TRBV27 to TRBJ2-4; no clear D. Germline V gives CDR1 MNHEY, CDR2 SMNVEV (reference sequence). This CDR3 spans 14 amino acids. V dropped 4 bases and J dropped 4 bases, with 11 bases sitting between them. The CDR3 sequence is CASSSLTRKNIQYF. In DNA, the CDR3 is TGTGCCAGCAGTTCCCTGACACGAAAAAACATTCAGTACTTC.

The chain is built from TRBV24-1 and TRBJ1-5; perhaps TRBD1 as D (6 bases). V was pared by 2 bases and J by 4 bases, with 11 bases between. This CDR3 spans 15 amino acids. The germline CDR1 and CDR2 sequences are KGHDR and SFDVKD. The CDR3 DNA reads as TGTGCCACCAGTGATTCGGGGGCCGGAAATCAGCCCCAGCATTTT. Encoded protein: CATSDSGAGNQPQHF.